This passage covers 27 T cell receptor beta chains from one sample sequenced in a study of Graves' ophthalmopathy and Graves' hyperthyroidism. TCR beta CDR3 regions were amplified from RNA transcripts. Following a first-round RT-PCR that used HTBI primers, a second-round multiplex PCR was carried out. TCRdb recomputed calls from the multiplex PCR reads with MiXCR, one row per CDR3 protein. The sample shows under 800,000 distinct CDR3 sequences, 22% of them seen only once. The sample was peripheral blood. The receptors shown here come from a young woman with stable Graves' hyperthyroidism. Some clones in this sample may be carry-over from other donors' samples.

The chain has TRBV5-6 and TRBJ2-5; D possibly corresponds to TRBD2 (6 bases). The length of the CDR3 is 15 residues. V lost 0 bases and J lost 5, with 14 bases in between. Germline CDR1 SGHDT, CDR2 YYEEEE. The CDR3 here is CASSLGLREGETQYF. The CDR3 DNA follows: TGTGCCAGCAGCTTGGGTTTGCGGGAAGGGGAGACCCAGTACTTC. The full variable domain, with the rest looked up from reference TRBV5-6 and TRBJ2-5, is DAGVTQSPTHLIKTRGQQVTLRCSPKSGHDTVSWYQQALGQGPQFIFQYYEEEERQRGNFPDRFSGHQFPNYSSELNVNALLLGDSALYLCASSLGLREGETQYFGPGTRLLVL.

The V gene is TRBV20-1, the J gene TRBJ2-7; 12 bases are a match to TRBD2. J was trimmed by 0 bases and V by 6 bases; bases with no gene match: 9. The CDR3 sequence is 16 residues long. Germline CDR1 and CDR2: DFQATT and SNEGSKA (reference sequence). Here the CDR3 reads CSATGTSGLSSYEQYF. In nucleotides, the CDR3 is TGCAGTGCAACCGGGACTAGCGGGCTTAGCTCCTACGAGCAGTACTTC.

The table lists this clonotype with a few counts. Here the CDR3 reads CASSQARSRTSEYQETQYF. CDR3 nucleotides: TGCGCCAGCAGCCAAGCCCGATCGCGGACTAGCGAGTACCAAGAGACCCAGTACTTC. The chain couples TRBV4-1 to TRBJ2-5; TRBD2 agrees at 9 bases. V shed 1 base, J shed 0 bases, and the junction held 12 bases outside the gene matches. Germline values: CDR1 MGHRA, CDR2 YSYEKL. This CDR3 region has 19 residues.

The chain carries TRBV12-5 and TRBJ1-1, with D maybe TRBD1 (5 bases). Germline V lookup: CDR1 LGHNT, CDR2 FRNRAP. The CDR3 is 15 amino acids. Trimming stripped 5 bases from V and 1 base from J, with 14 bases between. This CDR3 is CASGKRRDWNTEAFF. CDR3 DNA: TGTGCTAGTGGTAAGCGCCGGGACTGGAACACTGAAGCTTTCTTT.

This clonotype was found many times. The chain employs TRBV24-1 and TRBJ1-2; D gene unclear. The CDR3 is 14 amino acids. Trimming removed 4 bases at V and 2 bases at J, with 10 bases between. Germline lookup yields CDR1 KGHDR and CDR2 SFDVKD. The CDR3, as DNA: TGTGCCACCAGTGACCCGGACGGGAACTATGGCTACACCTTC. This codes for CATSDPDGNYGYTF.

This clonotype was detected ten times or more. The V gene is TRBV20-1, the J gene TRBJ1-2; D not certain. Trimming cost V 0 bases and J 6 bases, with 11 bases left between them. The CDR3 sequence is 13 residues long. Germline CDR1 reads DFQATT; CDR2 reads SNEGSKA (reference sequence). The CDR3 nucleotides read TGCAGTGCTAGAGACCCTCGATCCCATGGCTACACCTTC. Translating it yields CSARDPRSHGYTF.

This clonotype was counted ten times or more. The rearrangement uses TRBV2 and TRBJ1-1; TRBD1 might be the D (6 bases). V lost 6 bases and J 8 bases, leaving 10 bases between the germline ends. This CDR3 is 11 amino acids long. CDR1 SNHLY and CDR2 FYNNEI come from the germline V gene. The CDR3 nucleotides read TGTGCCAGCAGCTCACAGGGCGAAGCTTTCTTT. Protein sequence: CASSSQGEAFF.

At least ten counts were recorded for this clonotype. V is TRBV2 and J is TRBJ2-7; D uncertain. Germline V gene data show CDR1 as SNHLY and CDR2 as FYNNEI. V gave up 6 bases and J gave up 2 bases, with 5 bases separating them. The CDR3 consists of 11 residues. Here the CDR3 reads CASSETYEQYF. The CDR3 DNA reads TGTGCCAGCAGCGAAACCTACGAGCAGTACTTC.

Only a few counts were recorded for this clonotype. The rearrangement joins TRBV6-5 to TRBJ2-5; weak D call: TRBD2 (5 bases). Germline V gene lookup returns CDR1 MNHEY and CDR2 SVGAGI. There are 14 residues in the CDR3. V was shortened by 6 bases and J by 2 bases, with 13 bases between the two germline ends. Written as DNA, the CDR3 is TGTGCCAGCAGCTTACACGGACTTCAAGAGACCCAGTACTTC. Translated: CASSLHGLQETQYF.

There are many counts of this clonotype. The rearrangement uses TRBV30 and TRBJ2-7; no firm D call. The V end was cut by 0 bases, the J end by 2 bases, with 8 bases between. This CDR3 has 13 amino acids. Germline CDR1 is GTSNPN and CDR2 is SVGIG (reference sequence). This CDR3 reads CAWSVGSTYEQYF. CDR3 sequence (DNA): TGTGCCTGGAGTGTCGGCAGCACCTACGAGCAGTACTTC.

The CDR3 nucleotides read TGCGCCAGCAGTGATTACGGGCCAGAGTCCTACGAGCAGTACTTC. It encodes CASSDYGPESYEQYF. This chain connects TRBV10-2 to TRBJ2-7; no firm D call. V dropped 3 bases and J dropped 1 base, with 13 bases sitting between them. The CDR3 is made up of 15 amino acids. Germline assignment: CDR1 WSHSY and CDR2 SAAADI.

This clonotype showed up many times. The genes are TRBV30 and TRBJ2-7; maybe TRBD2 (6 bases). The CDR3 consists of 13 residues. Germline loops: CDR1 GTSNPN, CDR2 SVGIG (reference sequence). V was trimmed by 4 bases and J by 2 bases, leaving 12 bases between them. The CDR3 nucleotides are TGTGCCTGGAATAGCGGCCAAGCCTACGAGCAGTACTTC. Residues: CAWNSGQAYEQYF.

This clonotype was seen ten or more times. CDR3 residues: CASSQDPRGDQPQHF. The CDR3 DNA is TGTGCCAGCAGCCAAGATCCCAGGGGCGATCAGCCCCAGCATTTT. The chain is built from TRBV4-2 and TRBJ1-5, with D tentatively TRBD1 (6 bases). The germline V gene encodes CDR1 LGHNA and CDR2 YNFKEQ. V was shortened by 0 bases and J by 5 bases, with 11 bases between the two germline ends. This CDR3 has 15 amino acids.

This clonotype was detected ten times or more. CDR3 sequence: CASSNPGQIMNTEAFF. The CDR3 DNA follows: TGTGCCAGCAGTAACCCAGGACAGATCATGAACACTGAAGCTTTCTTT. The chain carries TRBV6-5 and TRBJ1-1; maybe TRBD1 (6 bases). The CDR3 has 16 residues. The V end lost 5 bases, the J end lost 0 bases, and 16 bases lay between the germline ends. Germline V gene lookup returns CDR1 MNHEY and CDR2 SVGAGI.

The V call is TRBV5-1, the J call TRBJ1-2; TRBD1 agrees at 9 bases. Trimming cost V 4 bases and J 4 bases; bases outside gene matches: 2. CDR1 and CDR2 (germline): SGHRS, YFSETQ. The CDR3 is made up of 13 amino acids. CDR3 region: CASSGDRAYGYTF. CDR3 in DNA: TGCGCCAGCAGCGGGGACAGGGCCTATGGCTACACCTTC. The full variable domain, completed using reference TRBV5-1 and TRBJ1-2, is KAGVTQTPRYLIKTRGQQVTLSCSPISGHRSVSWYQQTPGQGLQFLFEYFSETQRNKGNFPGRFSGRQFSNSRSEMNVSTLELGDSALYLCASSGDRAYGYTFGSGTRLTVV.

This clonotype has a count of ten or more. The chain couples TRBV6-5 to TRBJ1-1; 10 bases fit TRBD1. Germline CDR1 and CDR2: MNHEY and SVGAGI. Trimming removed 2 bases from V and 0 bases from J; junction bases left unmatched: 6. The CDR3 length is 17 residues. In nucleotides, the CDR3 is TGTGCCAGCAGTTACCTCCCGGGACAGGGGATGAACACTGAAGCTTTCTTT. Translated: CASSYLPGQGMNTEAFF.

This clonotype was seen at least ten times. The CDR3 DNA follows: TGTGCCAGCAGTGTGGCAGCAAGCAATCAGCCCCAGCATTTT. This translates into CASSVAASNQPQHF. This rearrangement joins TRBV2 to TRBJ1-5; D gene unclear. This CDR3 is built from 14 residues. The V gene's germline CDR1 is SNHLY and CDR2 FYNNEI. The V gene lost 4 bases and the J gene lost 1 base, with 8 bases spanning the gap.

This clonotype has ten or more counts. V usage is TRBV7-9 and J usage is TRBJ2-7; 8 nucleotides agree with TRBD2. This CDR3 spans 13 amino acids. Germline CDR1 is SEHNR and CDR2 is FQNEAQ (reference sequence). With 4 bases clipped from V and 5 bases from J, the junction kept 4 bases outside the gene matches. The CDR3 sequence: CASSSGGVDEQYF. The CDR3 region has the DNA TGTGCCAGCAGCTCCGGGGGGGTCGACGAGCAGTACTTC.

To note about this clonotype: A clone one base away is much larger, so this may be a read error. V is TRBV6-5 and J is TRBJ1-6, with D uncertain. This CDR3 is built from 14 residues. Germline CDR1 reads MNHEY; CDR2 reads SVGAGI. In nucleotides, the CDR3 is TGTTCCAGCAGTTACGATGGCGTGGGTTCACCCCTCCACTTT. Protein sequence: CSSSYDGVGSPLHF.

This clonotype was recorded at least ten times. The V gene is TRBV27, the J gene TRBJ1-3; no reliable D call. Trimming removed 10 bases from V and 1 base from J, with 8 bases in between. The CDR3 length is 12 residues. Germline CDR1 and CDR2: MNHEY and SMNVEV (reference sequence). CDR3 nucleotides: TGTGCCACCGACGGTTCTGGAAACACCATATATTTT. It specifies CATDGSGNTIYF.

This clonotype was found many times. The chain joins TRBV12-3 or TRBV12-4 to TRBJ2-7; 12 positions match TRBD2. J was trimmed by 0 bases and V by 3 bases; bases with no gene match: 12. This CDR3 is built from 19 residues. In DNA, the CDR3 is TGTGCCAGCAGTTTCAACGATGGGACTAGCGGGTACAGCTCCTACGAGCAGTACTTC. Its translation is CASSFNDGTSGYSSYEQYF.

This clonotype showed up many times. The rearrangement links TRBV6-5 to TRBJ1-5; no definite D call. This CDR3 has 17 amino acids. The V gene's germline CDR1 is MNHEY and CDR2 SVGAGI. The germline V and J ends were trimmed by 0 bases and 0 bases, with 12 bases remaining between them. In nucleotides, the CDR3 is TGTGCCAGCAGTTACTCAAGCAGCCATTATAGCAATCAGCCCCAGCATTTT. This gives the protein CASSYSSSHYSNQPQHF.

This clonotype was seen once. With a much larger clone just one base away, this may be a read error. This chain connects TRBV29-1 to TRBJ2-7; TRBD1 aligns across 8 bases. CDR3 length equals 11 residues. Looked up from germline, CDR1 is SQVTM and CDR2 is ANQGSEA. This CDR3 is CSVKTGDEQCF. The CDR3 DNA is TGCAGCGTAAAGACAGGGGACGAGCAGTGCTTC.

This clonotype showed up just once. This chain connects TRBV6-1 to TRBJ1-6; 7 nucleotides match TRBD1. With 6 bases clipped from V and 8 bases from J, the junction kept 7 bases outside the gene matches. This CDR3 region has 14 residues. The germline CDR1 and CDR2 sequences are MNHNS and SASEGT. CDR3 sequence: CASRTTGPYSPLHF. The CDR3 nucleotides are TGTGCCAGCAGAACGACAGGGCCGTATTCACCCCTCCACTTT.

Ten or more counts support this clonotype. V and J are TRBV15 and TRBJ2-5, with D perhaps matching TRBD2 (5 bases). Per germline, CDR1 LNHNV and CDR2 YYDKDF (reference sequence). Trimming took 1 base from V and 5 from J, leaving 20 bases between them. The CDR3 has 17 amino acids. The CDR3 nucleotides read TGTGCCACCAGCAGAGTCGCAGAGCCCTGGAGGTTCGAGACCCAGTACTTC. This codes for CATSRVAEPWRFETQYF.

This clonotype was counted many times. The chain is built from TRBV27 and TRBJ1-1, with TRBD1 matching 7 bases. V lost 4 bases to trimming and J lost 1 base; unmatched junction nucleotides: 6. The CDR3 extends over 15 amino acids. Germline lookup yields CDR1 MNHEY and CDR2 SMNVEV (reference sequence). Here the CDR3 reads CASSYTTGRNTEAFF. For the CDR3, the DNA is TGTGCCAGCAGTTACACGACAGGGAGGAACACTGAAGCTTTCTTT.

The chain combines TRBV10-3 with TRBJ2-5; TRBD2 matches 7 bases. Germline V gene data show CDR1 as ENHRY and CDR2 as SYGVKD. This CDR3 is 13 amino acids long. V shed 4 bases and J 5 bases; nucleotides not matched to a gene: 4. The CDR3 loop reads CAISGTSPETQYF. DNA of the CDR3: TGTGCCATCAGTGGGACTAGTCCGGAGACCCAGTACTTC.